The 21 T cell receptor beta chains reported below all come from one sample, sequenced in a study of vaccination and CD4 T cells after COVID-19. Specified treatment: approximately 9-day PBMC culture with coronavirus spike peptide pools or control peptides (ViraFEST assay). These receptors are not linked to any known antigen. Cultured CD4+ T cell DNA underwent sequencing with the Oncomine TCR Beta short-read assay. TCRdb re-derived calls from the PCR reads in MiXCR, one entry per CDR3 protein. The profile shows 20,000 to 30,000 distinct CDR3 sequences, roughly 40% of them singletons. Specimen: CD4+ T cells from blood, cultured in vitro. These receptors came from a human donor who had recovered from COVID-19.

The chain is built from TRBV5-1 and TRBJ2-7; D gene ambiguous. Looked up from germline, CDR1 is SGHRS and CDR2 is YFSETQ. The length of the CDR3 is 15 residues. Trimming left V 0 bases short and J 2 bases short, with 12 bases between. The CDR3 region is CASSLDPTLPYEQYF. CDR3 in DNA: TGCGCCAGCAGCTTGGATCCGACACTCCCCTACGAGCAGTACTTC.

This clonotype has more than one count but fewer than ten. This rearrangement joins TRBV6-1 to TRBJ1-2; TRBD1 is a possible D gene (6 bases). The germline V gene has CDR1 MNHNS and CDR2 SASEGT. This CDR3 is built from 15 residues. V was shortened by 5 bases and J by 4 bases, with 17 bases between the two germline ends. The CDR3 nucleotides are TGTGCCAGCAGTAACGGGGGGGGCGCACCCTATGGCTACACCTTC. Translated, it gives CASSNGGGAPYGYTF.

This clonotype was counted a few times. This chain joins TRBV5-1 and TRBJ1-2; the D is unclear. This CDR3 comprises 13 residues. Germline V gene lookup returns CDR1 SGHRS and CDR2 YFSETQ. The ends were cut back, 3 bases at V and 2 bases at J, with 8 bases in the middle. The CDR3 bases are TGCGCCAGCAGCTACGGAGGGAACTATGGCTACACCTTC. This sequence encodes CASSYGGNYGYTF.

In this sample, this clonotype turned up a few times. The rearrangement uses TRBV19 and TRBJ1-2; 7 positions agree with TRBD1. Germline V gene sequence: CDR1 LNHDA, CDR2 SQIVND (reference sequence). The CDR3 is 13 amino acids. The V gene end was trimmed by 8 bases and the J gene end by 6 bases; junction bases not matched to a gene: 9. DNA of the CDR3: TGTGCCAGTCGCCATACAGGGGAGGATGGCTACACCTTC. Its protein is CASRHTGEDGYTF.

The chain recombines TRBV20-1 with TRBJ2-5; D is undetermined. V lost 6 bases to trimming and J lost 1 base, with 15 bases between them. Per germline, CDR1 DFQATT and CDR2 SNEGSKA (reference sequence). There are 14 residues in the CDR3. CDR3 sequence reads: CSAAEAGPQETQYF. The CDR3 DNA is TGCAGTGCCGCAGAGGCAGGACCCCAAGAGACCCAGTACTTC.

This rearrangement joins TRBV6-5 to TRBJ1-2; D might be TRBD1 (5 bases). Per the germline V gene, CDR1 is MNHEY and CDR2 is SVGAGI. Trimming pared 2 bases from V and 5 bases from J, leaving 9 bases between. The CDR3 extends over 13 amino acids. The CDR3 bases are TGTGCCAGCAGTTACCGCAGGGAATATGGCTACACCTTC. Amino acids: CASSYRREYGYTF.

Only a few counts were recorded for this clonotype. The genes are TRBV18 and TRBJ2-5; 9 bases fit TRBD1. Germline CDR1 is KGHSH and CDR2 is LQKENI. The CDR3 contains 15 residues. J gave up 5 bases and V 6 bases, and 10 bases lay outside the gene matches. In DNA, the CDR3 is TGTGCCAGCTCGAAACCTGGGGACAGGGCGGAGACCCAGTACTTC. Encoded protein: CASSKPGDRAETQYF.

This clonotype appeared a few times. The CDR3 protein is CASNSGHLNQPQHF. CDR3 bases: TGTGCCAGCAACTCGGGACACTTGAATCAGCCCCAGCATTTT. The chain is built from TRBV6-2 or TRBV6-3 and TRBJ1-5; D is possibly TRBD1 (6 bases). Trimming left V 7 bases short and J 4 bases short, with 14 bases between. The CDR3 is 14 residues long. Looked up from germline, CDR1 is MNHEY and CDR2 is SVGEGT.

The chain couples TRBV6-1 to TRBJ1-2; D not certain. V was trimmed by 6 bases and J by 7 bases, leaving 15 bases between them. There are 13 residues in the CDR3. CDR1 is MNHNS and CDR2 is SASEGT in the germline V gene. CDR3 coding DNA: TGTGCCAGCAGAAACGGAGTGAGCATTGGCTACACCTTC. It encodes CASRNGVSIGYTF.

The rearrangement joins TRBV7-2 to TRBJ1-1; TRBD1 matches 8 bases. The ends lost 5 bases at V and 9 bases at J; junction bases unmatched: 5. The CDR3 is made up of 12 amino acids. Germline CDR1 reads SGHTA; CDR2 reads FQGNSA. CDR3 bases: TGTGCCAGCAGCCTGGACAGGGCGCAAGCTTTCTTT. Residues: CASSLDRAQAFF. The full variable domain, with the rest looked up from reference TRBV7-2 and TRBJ1-1, is GAGVSQSPSNKVTEKGKDVELRCDPISGHTALYWYRQSLGQGLEFLIYFQGNSAPDKSGLPSDRFSAERTGGSVSTLTIQRTQQEDSAVYLCASSLDRAQAFFGQGTRLTVV.

The V gene is TRBV10-3, the J gene TRBJ2-4, with TRBD2 as a possible D gene (6 bases). The V gene lost 6 bases and the J gene lost 7 bases, with 10 bases spanning the gap. Germline V gene data show CDR1 as ENHRY and CDR2 as SYGVKD. The CDR3 spans 12 residues. For the CDR3, the DNA is TGTGCCATCAGCGGGAGCACGAACATTCAGTACTTC. This encodes CAISGSTNIQYF.

In DNA, the CDR3 is TGCGCCAGCAGTGAGTCGGACTACGAGCAGTACTTC. The encoded protein is CASSESDYEQYF. The chain combines TRBV10-1 with TRBJ2-7, with unresolved D. The CDR3 consists of 12 residues. CDR1 and CDR2 from the germline V gene are WNHNN and SYGVQD (reference sequence). The V and J ends lost 0 bases and 3 bases respectively, with 3 bases between them.

The table lists this clonotype with a few counts. The rearrangement links TRBV6-5 to TRBJ2-7, with 8 nucleotides matching TRBD2. V dropped 0 bases and J dropped 0; count of bases not matched to a gene: 13. Germline CDR1 MNHEY, CDR2 SVGAGI. This CDR3 is 19 amino acids long. The CDR3 bases are TGTGCCAGCAGTTACTCGGGACGGGAGGGGAGCCCAAGCTCCTACGAGCAGTACTTC. It yields the protein CASSYSGREGSPSSYEQYF.

For this clonotype: One end of the junction is discordant with germline, which a read error may explain. The J gene is TRBJ2-7, the V gene TRBV7-7; no definite D call. Germline V gene sequence: CDR1 SSHAT, CDR2 FNYEAQ (reference sequence). The CDR3 is made up of 14 amino acids. CDR3 nucleotides: TGTGCTAGCAGCTTATCCGGGCCCCCGGCGGAGCAGTACTTC. It translates to CASSLSGPPAEQYF.

This chain joins TRBV7-9 and TRBJ2-1; unclear D gene. This CDR3 is 17 amino acids long. Trimming removed 7 bases from V and 0 bases from J, with 19 bases in between. Germline-derived CDR1 and CDR2 are SEHNR and FQNEAQ (reference sequence). In DNA, the CDR3 is TGTGCCAGCATCCTTTCCCCCGACGGCAGCTCCTACAATGAGCAGTTCTTC. Amino acid sequence: CASILSPDGSSYNEQFF.

This clonotype came up a few times. This sequence joins TRBV6-1 and TRBJ2-3; D is uncertain. The V end lost 6 bases, the J end lost 2 bases, and 9 bases lay between the germline ends. In germline, CDR1 is MNHNS, CDR2 SASEGT. The CDR3 has 13 residues. The CDR3, as DNA: TGTGCCAGCAGACTACTGCTCACAGATACGCAGTATTTT. Amino acids: CASRLLLTDTQYF.

This clonotype was seen only a few times. The chain has TRBV27 and TRBJ1-6; D not certain. The CDR3 loop spans 19 amino acids. CDR1 and CDR2 (germline): MNHEY, SMNVEV (reference sequence). The V and J ends lost 0 bases and 0 bases respectively, with 15 bases between them. Written as DNA, the CDR3 is TGTGCCAGCAGTTTATCGGCACTCCCCTTCAGCTCCTATAATTCACCCCTCCACTTT. It encodes CASSLSALPFSSYNSPLHF.

This clonotype has only a few counts. The rearrangement uses TRBV15 and TRBJ1-5, with D possibly being TRBD1 (6 bases). The CDR3 sequence is 14 residues long. The V end was cut by 6 bases, the J end by 2 bases, with 11 bases between. Germline CDR1 LNHNV, CDR2 YYDKDF (reference sequence). Here the CDR3 reads CATRQGMGNQPQHF. The CDR3 DNA follows: TGTGCCACCAGGCAGGGGATGGGCAATCAGCCCCAGCATTTT. The full variable domain, with the rest looked up from reference TRBV15 and TRBJ1-5, is DAMVIQNPRYQVTQFGKPVTLSCSQTLNHNVMYWYQQKSSQAPKLLFHYYDKDFNNEADTPDNFQSRRPNTSFCFLDIRSPGLGDTAMYLCATRQGMGNQPQHFGDGTRLSIL.

This clonotype was counted once. The rearrangement uses TRBV12-3 or TRBV12-4 and TRBJ2-5, with 8 positions matching TRBD2. The CDR3 consists of 16 residues. V was clipped by 3 bases and J by 2 bases; unmatched bases: 8. CDR3 protein: CASSFSSGMWQETQYF. The CDR3 DNA reads TGTGCCAGCAGTTTTAGTAGCGGGATGTGGCAAGAGACCCAGTACTTC.

The genes are TRBV10-3 and TRBJ2-7, with D perhaps matching TRBD2 (6 bases). The V and J ends lost 2 bases and 2 bases respectively, with 13 bases between them. The CDR3 loop spans 15 amino acids. Germline V CDR1 and CDR2: ENHRY, SYGVKD. CDR3 sequence: CAISEVAGSPYEQYF. The CDR3 DNA sequence: TGTGCCATCAGTGAGGTTGCGGGATCCCCCTACGAGCAGTACTTC.

The chain employs TRBV7-9 and TRBJ2-3, with D possibly being TRBD2 (6 bases). The CDR3 runs to 16 residues. The ends were cut back, 5 bases at V and 2 bases at J, with 17 bases in the middle. Germline loops: CDR1 SEHNR, CDR2 FQNEAQ (reference sequence). DNA of the CDR3: TGTGCCAGCAGCCTGGAGAGTAGCGGCCTCACAGATACGCAGTATTTT. Protein sequence: CASSLESSGLTDTQYF.